This is a list of T cell receptor beta chains from one sample in a study of patients and donors after allogeneic stem cell transplantation. From the RT-PCR reads, TCRdb called clonotypes with MiXCR, one entry per CDR3 protein. Seen here are under 200,000 distinct CDR3 sequences, around 30% observed once, and the top ten hold about 3%. Sequencing input: blood, either unsorted or a sorted T cell fraction (not recorded which). Every receptor here comes from a human donor who was either an allogeneic HSCT recipient or a stem cell or donor lymphocyte infusion donor (not recorded which). It is not recorded whose cells these are; they may come from a transplant donor. Both conserved end residues are part of each CDR3. Each record gives: V gene, clone size, D gene, J gene, CDR3 DNA, CDR3 protein. D genes are given only for firm matches. Some rows have no size entry. The others give once, few or many, or a class for an expanded clone.

>TRBV20-1|NA|NA|TRBJ2-1
TGCAGTGCTAAGTCTCCGGGAACCACCCCCAATGAGCAGTTCTTC
CSAKSPGTTPNEQFF
>TRBV5-1|many|NA|TRBJ1-4
TGCGCCAGCAGCGCTGTCGCAGGGAATGAAAAACTGTTTTTT
CASSAVAGNEKLFF
>TRBV29-1|few|NA|TRBJ2-1
TGCACCGGCCAAGACAGCTCCTACAATGAGCAGTTCTTC
CTGQDSSYNEQFF
>TRBV10-3|few|TRBD1|TRBJ1-1
TGTGCCATCAGTACGACAGGGGGCTCTCTTGGGAGCACTGAAGCTTTCTTT
CAISTTGGSLGSTEAFF
>TRBV5-1|once|TRBD1|TRBJ2-1
TGCGCCAGCAGCACACCCCCCGGGACAGGGGTTGAGCAGTTCTTC
CASSTPPGTGVEQFF
>TRBV7-8|few|NA|TRBJ2-2
TGTGCCAGCAGCGGCAGGGGAATGGTGAAGACCGGGGAGCTGTTTTTT
CASSGRGMVKTGELFF
>TRBV29-1|NA|TRBD2|TRBJ2-1
TGCAGCGGTGGGCTAGCGGGAGCGAATGAGCAGTTCTTC
CSGGLAGANEQFF
>TRBV6-2/TRBV6-3|few|NA|TRBJ1-5
TGTGCCAGCAGCACCGGGACGGTAAATCAGCCCCAGCATTTT
CASSTGTVNQPQHF
>TRBV5-1|few|TRBD1|TRBJ2-5
TGCGCCAGCAGCATCGGGACAGATTTTTTGACCCAGTACTTC
CASSIGTDFLTQYF
>TRBV7-9|few|TRBD2|TRBJ2-3
TGTGCCAGCAGAGGGGGACTAGCGGCTAGCACAGATACGCAGTATTTT
CASRGGLAASTDTQYF
>TRBV29-1|few|NA|TRBJ2-7
TGCAGCGTTGAAGACACCTACGAGCAGTACTTC
CSVEDTYEQYF